This T cell receptor (beta chain) comes out of a study of blood T cell repertoires in COVID-19. As for the study in general: The cDNA or gDNA used as material had been derived from T cells, B-cell-depleted T cells, or PBMCs.

The germline gives CDR1 SSHAT, CDR2 FNYEAQ (reference sequence). The length of the CDR3 is 18 residues. In regard to this clone: One end of the junction does not line up with germline, which may come from a read error.

Authors' data handling: Amplification from reference gene primers served as the basis for estimated nucleated cell counts. TCRdb's table, derived via immunoSEQ multiplex PCR, lists solely in-frame clones and lacks some. D and trimming come from the DNA, and the V and J calls and clone size come from that table. The data contain roughly 170,000 clones, over 80% of them seen just once; the ten biggest clones take up 4.4%. This TCR was recovered from a woman aged 45 to 65 who had recovered from COVID-19. The sequenced sample was PBMCs or T cells enriched from blood (not recorded which). The rearrangement uses TRBV7-7 and TRBJ2-1, with TRBD2 matching 8 bases. CDR3 region: CASSLVGPTGGPDNEQFF. The CDR3, as DNA: TGTGCTAGCAGCTTAGTGGGTCCAACGGGGGGGCCAGACAATGAGCAGTTCTTC.